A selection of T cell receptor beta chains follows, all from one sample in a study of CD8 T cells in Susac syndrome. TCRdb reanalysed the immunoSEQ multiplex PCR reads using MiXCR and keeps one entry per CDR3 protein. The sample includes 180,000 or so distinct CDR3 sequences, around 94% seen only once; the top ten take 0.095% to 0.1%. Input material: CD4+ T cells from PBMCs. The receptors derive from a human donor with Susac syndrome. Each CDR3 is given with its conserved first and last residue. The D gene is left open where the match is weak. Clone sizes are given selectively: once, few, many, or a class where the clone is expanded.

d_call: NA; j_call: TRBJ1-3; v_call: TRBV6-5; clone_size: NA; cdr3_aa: CASSLNREAGNTIYF; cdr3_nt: TGTGCCAGCAGTTTGAACCGAGAGGCTGGAAACACCATATATTTT
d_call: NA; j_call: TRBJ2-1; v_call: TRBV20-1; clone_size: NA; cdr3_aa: CSAGPRSYNEQFF; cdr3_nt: TGCAGTGCAGGGCCGCGATCCTACAATGAGCAGTTCTTC
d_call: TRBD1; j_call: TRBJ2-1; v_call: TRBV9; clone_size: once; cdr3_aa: CASSAGQGTYNEQFF; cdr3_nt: TGTGCCAGCAGCGCGGGACAGGGGACCTACAATGAGCAGTTCTTC
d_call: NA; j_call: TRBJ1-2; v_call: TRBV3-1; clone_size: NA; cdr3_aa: CASSQDKDGYGYTF; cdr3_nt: TGTGCCAGCAGCCAAGATAAAGATGGCTATGGCTACACCTTC
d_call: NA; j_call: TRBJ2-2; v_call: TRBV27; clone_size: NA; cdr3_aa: CASSPRFGELFF; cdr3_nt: TGTGCCAGCAGTCCCCGTTTCGGGGAGCTGTTTTTT
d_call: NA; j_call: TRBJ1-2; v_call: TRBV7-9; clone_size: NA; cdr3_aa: CASSLSTAIYGYTF; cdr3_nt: TGTGCCAGCAGCTTATCTACTGCGATCTATGGCTACACCTTC
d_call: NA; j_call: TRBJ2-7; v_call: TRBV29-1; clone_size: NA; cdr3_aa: CSGVFTGSHLYEQYF; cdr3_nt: TGCAGCGGGGTTTTCACCGGGTCCCACCTCTACGAGCAGTACTTC
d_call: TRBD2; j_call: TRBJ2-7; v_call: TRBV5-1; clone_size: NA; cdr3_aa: CASSPERGAYEQYF; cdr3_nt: TGCGCCAGCAGCCCCGAGCGGGGGGCCTACGAGCAGTACTTC
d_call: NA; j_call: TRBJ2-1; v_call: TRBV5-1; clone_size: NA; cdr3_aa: CASNPGHSTGNEQFF; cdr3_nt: TGCGCCAGCAACCCGGGACATTCGACGGGCAATGAGCAGTTCTTC
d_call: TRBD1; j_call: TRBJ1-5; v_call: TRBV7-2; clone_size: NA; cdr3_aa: CASSSQTGSPNQPQHF; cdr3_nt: TGTGCCAGCAGCTCCCAGACAGGGAGCCCCAATCAGCCCCAGCATTTT
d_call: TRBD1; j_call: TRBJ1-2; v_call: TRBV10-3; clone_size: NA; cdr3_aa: CAISADRNYGYTF; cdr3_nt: TGTGCCATCAGTGCGGACAGGAACTATGGCTACACCTTC
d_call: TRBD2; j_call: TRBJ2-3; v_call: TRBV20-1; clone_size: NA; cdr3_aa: CSASPSGVYTDTQYF; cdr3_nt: TGCAGTGCTAGCCCTAGCGGGGTTTACACAGATACGCAGTATTTT
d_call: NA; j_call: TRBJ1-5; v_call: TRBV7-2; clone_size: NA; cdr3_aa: CASSSSPDQPQHF; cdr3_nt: TGTGCCAGCAGCTCATCTCCTGATCAGCCCCAGCATTTT
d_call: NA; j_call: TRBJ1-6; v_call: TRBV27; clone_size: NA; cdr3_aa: CASSLNGALINSPLHF; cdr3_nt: TGTGCCAGCAGTTTAAACGGGGCCCTTATAAATTCACCCCTCCACTTT
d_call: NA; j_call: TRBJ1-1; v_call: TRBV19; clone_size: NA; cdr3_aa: CASSITAVFTEAFF; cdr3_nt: TGTGCCAGTAGTATTACGGCAGTCTTCACTGAAGCTTTCTTT
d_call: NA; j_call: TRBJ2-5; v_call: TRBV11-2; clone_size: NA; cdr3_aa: CASSQAQETQYF; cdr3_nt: TGTGCCAGCAGCCAGGCACAAGAGACCCAGTACTTC
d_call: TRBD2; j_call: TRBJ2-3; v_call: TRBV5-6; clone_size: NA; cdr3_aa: CASSSGLAGDTQYF; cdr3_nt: TGTGCCAGCAGCTCGGGACTAGCGGGAGATACGCAGTATTTT
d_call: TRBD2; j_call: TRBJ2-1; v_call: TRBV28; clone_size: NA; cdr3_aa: CASIGRASGDLEQFF; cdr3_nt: TGTGCCAGCATCGGGAGGGCTAGCGGAGACTTAGAGCAGTTCTTC
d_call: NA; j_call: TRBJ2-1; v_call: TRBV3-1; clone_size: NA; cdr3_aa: CASSHSFRGRGYNEQFF; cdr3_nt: TGTGCCAGCAGCCACTCTTTTAGGGGGAGAGGATACAATGAGCAGTTCTTC
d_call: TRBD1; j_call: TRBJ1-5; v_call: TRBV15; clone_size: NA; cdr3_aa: CATSRDRGRGRGNQPQHF; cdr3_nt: TGTGCCACCAGCAGAGATCGGGGCAGGGGGCGAGGCAATCAGCCCCAGCATTTT